The next 2 T cell receptor beta chains were all read from a single sample in a study of shared clonotypes between healthy human individuals. Naive CD8 cells lacked CD45RO, underwent positive selection for CCR7 and left out terminally differentiated effector memory CD45RA+ cells. Data came from immunoSEQ multiplex PCR; TCRdb stores just in-frame clones and leaves some out. Of hundreds of thousands of clones listed, around 96% were seen once; the top ten hold roughly 0.1%. Sequencing was done on a sample of naive CD8+ T cells sorted from blood. The receptors were gathered from a woman in her thirties in good health.

This chain uses TRBV14 with TRBJ1-1; D is unclear. CDR1 SGHDN and CDR2 FVKESK come from the germline V gene. V shed 1 base and J shed 5 bases, with 20 bases lying between them. The CDR3 runs to 17 residues. In nucleotides, the CDR3 is TGTGCCAGCAGCCAAGGCAGTGCGGATTTTGGTTTGACTGAAGCTTTCTTT. This gives the protein CASSQGSADFGLTEAFF.

This chain connects TRBV27 to TRBJ2-5; 7 bases are a match to TRBD1. Germline-derived CDR1 and CDR2 are MNHEY and SMNVEV (reference sequence). The length of the CDR3 is 13 residues. The V and J ends lost 3 bases and 5 bases, in that order; junction bases with no gene match: 3. The CDR3 is CASSFQGEETQYF. As DNA, the CDR3 is TGTGCCAGCAGTTTTCAGGGGGAGGAGACCCAGTACTTC.